The 28 T cell receptor beta chains below were found in one sample sequenced in a study of blood T cell repertoires in COVID-19. Data came from immunoSEQ multiplex PCR; TCRdb stores just in-frame clones and leaves some out. Among 150,000 to 250,000 clones, about four fifths were seen once, and the ten largest hold over 9.5%. Source material: PBMCs or T cells enriched from blood (not recorded which). Receptors were obtained from a man aged 40-50 years who had recovered from COVID-19.

This chain uses TRBV7-2 with TRBJ1-5; D might be TRBD1 (6 bases). Between the trimmed V and J ends, which lost 5 bases and 2 bases, there was a span of 16 bases. The CDR3 is 16 amino acids. In germline, CDR1 is SGHTA, CDR2 FQGNSA. The CDR3 nucleotides read TGTGCCAGCAGCCTACAGGGTTCCTTCGGCAATCAGCCCCAGCATTTT. It yields the protein CASSLQGSFGNQPQHF.

This clone has a single count. The V gene is TRBV7-2, the J gene TRBJ1-6, with TRBD1 identical over 7 bases. The CDR3 contains 17 residues. The germline CDR1 and CDR2 sequences are SGHTA and FQGNSA. After removal of 7 bases from V and 5 bases from J, the junction contained 14 bases not matched to a gene. CDR3 amino acids: CASTLRPGTDDNSPLHF. CDR3 coding DNA: TGTGCCAGCACCCTCCGACCGGGGACAGACGATAATTCACCCCTCCACTTT.

J is TRBJ1-5 and V is TRBV7-8; 7 positions agree with TRBD1. The germline V gene encodes CDR1 SGHVS and CDR2 FQNEAQ. Trimming took 3 bases from V and 0 from J; bases not matched to a gene: 11. The CDR3 sequence is 18 residues long. This chain's CDR3 is CASSFYLDRTHSNQPQHF. The CDR3, as DNA: TGTGCCAGCAGCTTCTATTTGGACAGGACACATAGCAATCAGCCCCAGCATTTT.

The chain combines TRBV7-8 with TRBJ2-1; maybe TRBD2 (5 bases). Germline CDR1 SGHVS, CDR2 FQNEAQ. V lost 5 bases and J 4 bases, leaving 15 bases between the germline ends. The CDR3 is made up of 15 amino acids. The CDR3 reads CASSPGGGPYNEQFF. The DNA for the CDR3 is TGTGCCAGCAGCCCGGGCGGAGGACCATACAATGAGCAGTTCTTC.

The chain carries TRBV27 and TRBJ2-7; TRBD2 might be the D (5 bases). Germline V gives CDR1 MNHEY, CDR2 SMNVEV (reference sequence). Trimming cost V 3 bases and J 2 bases, with 17 bases left between them. CDR3 length: 16 amino acids. CDR3 sequence: CASSFGLRANAYEQYF. The DNA of the CDR3 is TGTGCCAGCAGTTTCGGTCTGCGGGCAAACGCCTACGAGCAGTACTTC.

The chain links TRBV20-1 to TRBJ1-4; unclear D gene. The CDR3 sequence is 11 residues long. Trimming took 6 bases from V and 7 from J, leaving 9 bases between them. From germline, CDR1 is DFQATT and CDR2 SNEGSKA (reference sequence). The CDR3 DNA reads as TGCAGTGCCAACCACGGTGAAAAACTGTTTTTT. Translation gives CSANHGEKLFF.

The chain is built from TRBV7-3 and TRBJ2-1, with a tentative D call TRBD1 (6 bases). The CDR3 consists of 13 residues. V lost 8 bases to trimming and J lost 3 bases, with 11 bases between them. CDR1 is SGHTA and CDR2 is FQGTGA in the germline V gene. The CDR3 bases are TGTGCCAGCGGCACAGGGTTCTACAATGAGCAGTTCTTC. Protein sequence: CASGTGFYNEQFF.

The J gene is TRBJ2-5, the V gene TRBV9, with 7 bases aligning to TRBD1. V trimming: 0 bases; J trimming: 8 bases; junction bases outside the gene matches: 19. The germline V gene encodes CDR1 SGDLS and CDR2 YYNGEE. This CDR3 has 18 amino acids. The CDR3: CASSVGATGPKGTRTQYF. The CDR3, as DNA: TGTGCCAGCAGCGTAGGGGCGACAGGGCCCAAGGGGACACGAACCCAGTACTTC.

This chain connects TRBV4-3 to TRBJ2-1; D is unresolved. V gave up 4 bases and J gave up 3 bases, with 7 bases separating them. The CDR3 consists of 13 residues. From germline, CDR1 is LGHNA and CDR2 YSLEER. The CDR3 coding sequence is TGCGCCAGCAGCCCTCGGGTCTACAATGAGCAGTTCTTC. Its translation: CASSPRVYNEQFF.

V is TRBV3-1 (or the pseudogene TRBV3-2) and J is TRBJ2-1, with 7 positions matching TRBD2. Germline V gives CDR1 LGHDT, CDR2 YNNKEL (reference sequence). The CDR3 contains 15 residues. V trimming: 1 base; J trimming: 4 bases; junction bases outside the gene matches: 4. CDR3 region: CASSQGASGYNEQFF. CDR3 nucleotides: TGTGCCAGCAGCCAAGGGGCTAGCGGATACAATGAGCAGTTCTTC.

J is TRBJ1-1 and V is TRBV24-1, with 8 bases lining up with TRBD1. This CDR3 spans 13 amino acids. Losses at the gene ends were 9 bases for V and 7 bases for J; bases not matched to a gene: 9. Germline-derived CDR1 and CDR2 are KGHDR and SFDVKD. The CDR3 DNA reads TGTGCCACCTCTGACAGGGGCCTTGGTGAAGCTTTCTTT. Encoded protein: CATSDRGLGEAFF.

This sequence joins TRBV7-2 and TRBJ2-7; TRBD2 matches 7 bases. V gave up 3 bases and J gave up 5 bases; unmatched junction bases: 1. There are 12 residues in the CDR3. The V gene's germline CDR1 is SGHTA and CDR2 FQGNSA. CDR3 nucleotide sequence: TGTGCCAGCAGCTTCAGCGGGAACGAGCAGTACTTC. This codes for CASSFSGNEQYF.

The gene calls are TRBV21-1 and TRBJ2-1; TRBD2, the table's D call, lacks a check against the DNA. TRBV21-1 is a pseudogene segment. The CDR3 has 21 amino acids. DNA for the CDR3: TGTGCCAGCAGCAAAGCGGTCGGGACTAGCGGACTAAGTAGCTCCTACAATGAGCAGTTCTTC. Its translation is CASSKAVGTSGLSSSYNEQFF.

The chain couples TRBV27 to TRBJ2-2; a weak D match, TRBD2 (5 bases). Trimming took 2 bases from V and 5 from J, leaving 12 bases between them. This CDR3 contains 15 residues. Germline V lookup: CDR1 MNHEY, CDR2 SMNVEV (reference sequence). The chain's CDR3 is CASSLEHRGTGELFF. The CDR3 nucleotides are TGTGCCAGCAGTTTAGAACATAGAGGGACCGGGGAGCTGTTTTTT.

About this clone itself: The sample contains more than one DNA sequence encoding this CDR3. The genes are TRBV18 and TRBJ2-7; a possible D gene is TRBD1 (5 bases). The germline gives CDR1 KGHSH, CDR2 LQKENI. The ends were cut back, 2 bases at V and 3 bases at J, with 8 bases in the middle. CDR3 size: 13 residues. The CDR3 bases are TGTGCCAGCTCACCAACGACAGACTACGAGCAGTACGTC. Encoded protein: CASSPTTDYEQYV.

The V and J genes are TRBV11-2 and TRBJ2-3; D is possibly TRBD2 (6 bases). V was shortened by 4 bases and J by 0 bases, with 8 bases between the two germline ends. Germline lookup yields CDR1 SGHAT and CDR2 FQNNGV. CDR3 length: 14 residues. CDR3 nucleotide sequence: TGTGCCAGCAGCTATGGGACTAGCACAGATACGCAGTATTTT. This translates into CASSYGTSTDTQYF.

This clone was counted only a few times. The J gene is TRBJ1-2, the V gene TRBV7-9, with D possibly TRBD1 on 6 matching bases. The germline V gene has CDR1 SEHNR and CDR2 FQNEAQ (reference sequence). The CDR3 extends over 16 amino acids. Deletions cut 4 bases from V and 2 bases from J, with 17 bases between. The CDR3 DNA follows: TGTGCCAGCAGCTATAGCCTCCAGGGGAGAAACTATGGCTACACCTTC. Its translation is CASSYSLQGRNYGYTF.

The chain employs TRBV11-2 and TRBJ2-3; 13 bases line up with TRBD2. Unmatched junction bases numbered 10, after V lost 3 bases and J lost 4 bases. The germline V gene encodes CDR1 SGHAT and CDR2 FQNNGV. The CDR3 length is 18 residues. CDR3 in DNA: TGTGCCAGCAGCTTCTCCGGGGGACTAGCGGGGAGCCCAGATACGCAGTATTTT. The encoded protein is CASSFSGGLAGSPDTQYF. Based on the CDR3 plus reference TRBV11-2 and TRBJ2-3, the full variable domain is EAGVAQSPRYKIIEKRQSVAFWCNPISGHATLYWYQQILGQGPKLLIQFQNNGVVDDSQLPKDRFSAERLKGVDSTLKIQPAKLEDSAVYLCASSFSGGLAGSPDTQYFGPGTRLTVL.

This CDR3 is CASSRAHRPGNTIYF. In DNA form, the CDR3 reads TGCGCCAGCAGCCGGGCACACAGGCCCGGAAACACCATATATTTT. The chain carries TRBV4-3 and TRBJ1-3; possible D gene TRBD1, 5 bases. The CDR3 runs to 15 residues. Germline loops: CDR1 LGHNA, CDR2 YSLEER. Deletions cut 4 bases from V and 4 bases from J, with 14 bases between.

The CDR3: CASSLGQGARYEQYF. CDR3 nucleotides: TGCGCCAGCAGCTTGGGACAGGGGGCGAGGTACGAGCAGTACTTC. The chain has TRBV5-1 and TRBJ2-7; 10 bases are shared with TRBD1. The germline V gene encodes CDR1 SGHRS and CDR2 YFSETQ. The CDR3 covers 15 residues. Trimming at V came to 0 bases and at J to 4 bases, leaving 4 bases not matched to a gene. The complete variable domain, with remaining parts taken from reference TRBV5-1 and TRBJ2-7, reads KAGVTQTPRYLIKTRGQQVTLSCSPISGHRSVSWYQQTPGQGLQFLFEYFSETQRNKGNFPGRFSGRQFSNSRSEMNVSTLELGDSALYLCASSLGQGARYEQYFGPGTRLTVT.

Only one count was recorded for this clone. The chain uses TRBV2 and TRBJ2-1; D possibly corresponds to TRBD1 (6 bases). The CDR3 spans 14 residues. Germline V lookup: CDR1 SNHLY, CDR2 FYNNEI. Trimming stripped 5 bases from V and 6 bases from J, with 14 bases between. The CDR3 is CASSPWAGANEQFF. The CDR3 DNA follows: TGTGCCAGCAGTCCCTGGGCAGGGGCCAATGAGCAGTTCTTC. The complete variable domain, with remaining parts taken from reference TRBV2 and TRBJ2-1, reads EPEVTQTPSHQVTQMGQEVILRCVPISNHLYFYWYRQILGQKVEFLVSFYNNEISEKSEIFDDQFSVERPDGSNFTLKIRSTKLEDSAMYFCASSPWAGANEQFFGPGTRLTVL.

The genes are TRBV4-3 and TRBJ1-2; D ambiguous. Trimming took 1 base from V and 2 from J, leaving 11 bases between them. The V gene's germline CDR1 is LGHNA and CDR2 YSLEER. The length of the CDR3 is 15 residues. The CDR3, as DNA: TGCGCCAGCAGCCAAGGACCGACGGAGAACTATGGCTACACCTTC. It codes for CASSQGPTENYGYTF.

This chain joins TRBV5-5 and TRBJ1-1; tentatively, D is TRBD1 (5 bases). Trimming took 2 bases from V and 0 from J, leaving 20 bases between them. CDR1 and CDR2 (germline): SGHKS, YYEKEE (reference sequence). This CDR3 comprises 18 residues. The CDR3 reads CASSLQGHVITMNTEAFF. Here the CDR3 DNA reads TGTGCCAGCAGCTTACAAGGACACGTAATAACCATGAACACTGAAGCTTTCTTT. The variable domain in full, completed from reference TRBV5-5 and TRBJ1-1, reads DAGVTQSPTHLIKTRGQQVTLRCSPISGHKSVSWYQQVLGQGPQFIFQYYEKEERGRGNFPDRFSARQFPNYSSELNVNALLLGDSALYLCASSLQGHVITMNTEAFFGQGTRLTVV.

J is TRBJ2-1 and V is TRBV7-3, with 13 nucleotides matching TRBD2. CDR1 and CDR2 from the germline V gene are SGHTA and FQGTGA. V was pared by 5 bases and J by 9 bases, with 10 bases of the junction left unmatched. CDR3 length: 16 residues. Here the CDR3 reads CASSAIPTSGRSEQFF. CDR3 coding DNA: TGTGCCAGCAGCGCGATCCCGACTAGCGGGAGGTCTGAGCAGTTCTTC.

The gene calls are TRBV28 and TRBJ1-1; D gene ambiguous. The length of the CDR3 is 12 residues. Germline V gene lookup returns CDR1 MDHEN and CDR2 SYDVKM. V was trimmed by 7 bases and J by 0 bases, leaving 6 bases between them. This CDR3 is CASIDMNTEAFF. CDR3 in DNA: TGTGCCAGCATCGACATGAACACTGAAGCTTTCTTT.

The CDR3 DNA sequence: TGTGCTAGTGGTCAAGACAGAGATAATTCACCCCTCCACTTT. Translating gives CASGQDRDNSPLHF. J is TRBJ1-6 and V is TRBV12-5; D is perhaps TRBD1 (5 bases). Germline CDR1 reads LGHNT; CDR2 reads FRNRAP. The length of the CDR3 is 14 residues. Trimming pared 5 bases from V and 5 bases from J, leaving 10 bases between. Variable domain in full (rest from reference TRBV12-5 and TRBJ1-6): DARVTQTPRHKVTEMGQEVTMRCQPILGHNTVFWYRQTMMQGLELLAYFRNRAPLDDSGMPKDRFSAEMPDATLATLKIQPSEPRDSAVYFCASGQDRDNSPLHFGNGTRLTVT.

The chain links TRBV5-6 to TRBJ2-7, with 9 bases fitting TRBD1. CDR1 is SGHDT and CDR2 is YYEEEE in the germline V gene. The CDR3 consists of 16 residues. Trimming cost V 0 bases and J 2 bases; bases outside gene matches: 6. Here the CDR3 reads CASSLDAGTGTYEQYF. The DNA of the CDR3 is TGTGCCAGCAGCTTGGACGCCGGGACAGGGACCTACGAGCAGTACTTC.

The genes are TRBV7-3 and TRBJ2-6, with D uncertain. The V end lost 3 bases, the J end lost 0 bases, and 3 bases lay between the germline ends. Germline CDR1 SGHTA, CDR2 FQGTGA. The CDR3 runs 14 residues. The CDR3 region has the DNA TGTGCCAGCAGCTTGAGCTCTGGGGCCAACGTCCTGACTTTC. It codes for CASSLSSGANVLTF.